The clone carrying this T cell receptor beta chain was observed a few times. Its specificity is unknown. A junction boundary mismatches the germline segment, possibly from a read error. A universal primer site and UMIs were added as TCR cDNA was made by 5'RACE template switching. One entry per CDR3 protein, called by TCRdb with MiXCR from the 5' RACE reads. The top ten hold around 3% of the sample, which has about 350,000 distinct CDR3 sequences, roughly an eighth seen once. This entry belongs to a study of T cells after yellow fever vaccination. Study-level results: Detected again after the booster were most primary-vaccination clones, at approximately 96% CD4 and approximately 85% CD8. Abundant clonotypes from the bulk population could have been carried over as contaminants into FACS-sorted repertoires.

CDR3 length equals 15 residues. CDR1 is SGDLS and CDR2 is YYNGEE in the germline V gene. The sample consisted of CD4+ T cells sorted from PBMCs, taken 15 days after the yellow fever booster vaccination. The rearrangement links TRBV9 to TRBJ2-1; 10 bases map to TRBD2. This TCR was sampled from a young man who received the YFV17D yellow fever vaccine. The CDR3 nucleotides read TGTGCCAGTAGCGGGGGGCCGAGCTCCTACAATGAGCAGTTCTTC. Amino acids: CASSGGPSSYNEQFF.